This TCR beta chain derives from a study of PD-1 blockade in mismatch repair-deficient tumors. Study results and caveats: Tumor-resident clones, often undetectable pretreatment in blood, expanded then contracted after pembrolizumab.

J was trimmed by 3 bases and V by 6 bases; bases with no gene match: 1. Per germline, CDR1 SNHLY and CDR2 FYNNEI. This CDR3 is 13 amino acids long. This clone turned up a few times. Its antigen remains unknown. PCR or immunohistochemistry showed mismatch repair deficiency in every enrolled patient. TCRdb's copy holds only in-frame clones and misses some; the assay was immunoSEQ multiplex PCR. The sample comprises some 70,000 clones, almost 80% of which are singletons, and 4.5% to 6% rests with the top ten. The receptor's source is an adult with mismatch repair-deficient cancer. Specimen: peripheral blood, collected 2 weeks after starting pembrolizumab. The rearrangement joins TRBV2 to TRBJ2-7, with 11 bases fitting TRBD2. The CDR3 DNA sequence: TGTGCCAGCAGACTAGCGGGAGACTACGAGCAGTACTTC. This encodes CASRLAGDYEQYF.